This TCR beta chain was sequenced during a study of regulatory T cells in long-lasting Graves disease. With iRepertoire HTBI primers and Arm-PCR of CDR3 regions, TCR beta libraries were built. One entry per CDR3 protein, called by TCRdb with MiXCR from the multiplex PCR reads. This table has roughly 500,000 distinct CDR3 sequences, approximately 13% appearing once. This clonotype was recorded many times. Its antigen remains unknown. Time point described: newly diagnosed GD, antithyroid drugs for less than 3 months. RNA extracted from PBMCs served as the sequencing template. The study's findings and limits: Persistent Graves' patients showed reduced TCR diversity versus newly diagnosed patients. Gene preferences differed: TRBV28, TRBJ1-2, TRBJ2-5 in persistent cases.

This CDR3 spans 16 amino acids. The germline V and J ends were trimmed by 3 bases and 8 bases, with 22 bases remaining between them. The V gene's germline CDR1 is SEHNR and CDR2 FQNEAQ (reference sequence). The data also belong to a second study, concerning T cells in Graves' hyperthyroidism and ophthalmopathy. As that study records: The definition of stable Graves' hyperthyroidism was no ophthalmopathy progression within 18 months. HTBI primers drove first-round RT-PCR of the TCR CDR3.

The rearrangement links TRBV7-9 to TRBJ1-1; possible D gene TRBD1, 6 bases. The source was peripheral blood mononuclear cells (PBMCs), collected at new diagnosis, from a patient treated with antithyroid drugs. This TCR came from a man aged 25 to 40 with Graves disease. CDR3 region: CASSLRFGTGQGEAFF. In DNA, the CDR3 is TGTGCCAGCAGCTTGCGGTTCGGAACAGGGCAGGGGGAAGCTTTCTTT.